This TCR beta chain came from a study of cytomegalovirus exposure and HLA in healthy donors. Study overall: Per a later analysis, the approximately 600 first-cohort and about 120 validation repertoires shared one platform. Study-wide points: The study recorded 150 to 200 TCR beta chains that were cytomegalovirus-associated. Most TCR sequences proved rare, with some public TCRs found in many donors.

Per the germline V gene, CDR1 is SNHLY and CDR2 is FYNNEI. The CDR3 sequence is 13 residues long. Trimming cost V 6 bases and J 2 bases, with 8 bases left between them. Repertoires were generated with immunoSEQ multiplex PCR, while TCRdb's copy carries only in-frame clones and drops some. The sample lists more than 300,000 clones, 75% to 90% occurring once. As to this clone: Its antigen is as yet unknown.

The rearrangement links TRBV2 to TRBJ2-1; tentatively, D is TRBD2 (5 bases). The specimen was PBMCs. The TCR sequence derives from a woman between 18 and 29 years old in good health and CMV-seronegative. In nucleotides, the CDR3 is TGTGCCAGCAGGAGGGATACCTACAATGAGCAGTTCTTC. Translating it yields CASRRDTYNEQFF.